The clone carrying this T cell receptor beta chain was seen only a few times. Per the original methods: By means of reference gene primer amplification, nucleated cell counts were estimated. Some clones are missing from TCRdb's copy, which holds only in-frame ones; the method was immunoSEQ multiplex PCR. V, J and clone size are taken as reported in that table, and D and trimming were inferred from the DNA itself. The table lists about 250,000 clones, over 70% of them singletons. The V and J ends lost 4 bases and 4 bases, in that order; junction bases with no gene match: 1. Looked up from germline, CDR1 is LGHDT and CDR2 is YNNKEL (reference sequence). The CDR3 is 13 residues long. The data derive from a study of blood T cell repertoires in COVID-19. Across the study: The United States, Italy and Spain provided the acute and convalescent COVID-19 samples. PBMCs, B-cell-depleted T cells, or T cells were the source of the cDNA or gDNA that made up the material.

V is TRBV3-1 (or the pseudogene TRBV3-2) and J is TRBJ2-7; 10 nucleotides align to TRBD2. The TCR was taken from a middle-aged man with acute or convalescent COVID-19. Sample: peripheral blood. DNA for the CDR3: TGTGCCAGCAGCCCGACTAGCGGGTACGAGCAGTACTTC. It encodes CASSPTSGYEQYF.